This T cell receptor (beta chain) is drawn from a study of cytomegalovirus exposure and HLA in healthy donors. Donors consisted of healthy bone marrow donors. PCR primers comprised 60 Vbeta and 13 Jbeta primers. Sequencing used immunoSEQ multiplex PCR; TCRdb keeps in-frame clones, though not all of them. The sample has some 210,000 clones, about three quarters seen once. This clone was observed a few times. Sequenced material: PBMCs. This TCR was sampled from a woman aged 30 to 39 in good health and CMV-seropositive.

CDR3 amino acids: CAGGDLWNTEAFF. The CDR3 nucleotides read TGTGCCGGAGGGGACCTATGGAACACTGAAGCTTTCTTT. The V gene is TRBV6-6, the J gene TRBJ1-1; the D gene is possibly TRBD1 (5 bases). The length of the CDR3 is 13 residues. CDR1 and CDR2 from the germline V gene are MNHNY and SVGAGI (reference sequence). V lost 11 bases to trimming and J lost 1 base, with 14 bases between them.